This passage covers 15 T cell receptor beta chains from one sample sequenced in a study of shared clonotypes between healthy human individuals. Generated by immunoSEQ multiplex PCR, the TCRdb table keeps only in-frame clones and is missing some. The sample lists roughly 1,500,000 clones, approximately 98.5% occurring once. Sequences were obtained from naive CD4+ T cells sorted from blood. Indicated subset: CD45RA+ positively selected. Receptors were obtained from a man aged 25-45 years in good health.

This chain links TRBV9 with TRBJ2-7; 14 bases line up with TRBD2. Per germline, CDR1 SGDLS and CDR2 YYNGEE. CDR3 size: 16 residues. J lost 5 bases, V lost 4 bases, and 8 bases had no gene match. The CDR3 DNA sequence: TGTGCCAGCAGCCCGGGACTAGCGGGAGTAGCCAACGAGCAGTACTTC. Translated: CASSPGLAGVANEQYF.

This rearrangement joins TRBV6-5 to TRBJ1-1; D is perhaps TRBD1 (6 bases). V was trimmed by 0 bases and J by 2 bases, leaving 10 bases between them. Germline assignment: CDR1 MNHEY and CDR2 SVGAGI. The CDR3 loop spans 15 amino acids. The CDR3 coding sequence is TGTGCCAGCAGTTACTCGTCAGGGGTTAACACTGAAGCTTTCTTT. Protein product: CASSYSSGVNTEAFF.

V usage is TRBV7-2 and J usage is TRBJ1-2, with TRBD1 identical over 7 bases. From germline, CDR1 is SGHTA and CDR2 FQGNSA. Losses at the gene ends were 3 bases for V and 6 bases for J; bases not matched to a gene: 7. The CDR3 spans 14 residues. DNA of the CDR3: TGTGCCAGCAGCTTGGCCTACAGGGGTGATGGCTACACCTTC. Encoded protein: CASSLAYRGDGYTF.

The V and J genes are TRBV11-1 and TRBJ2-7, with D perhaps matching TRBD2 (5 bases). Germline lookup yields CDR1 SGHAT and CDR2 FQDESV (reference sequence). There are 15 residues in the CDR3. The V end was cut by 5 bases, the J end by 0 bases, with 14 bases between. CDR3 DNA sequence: TGTGCCAGCAGCGCCAGTAACGGGATCTCCTACGAGCAGTACTTC. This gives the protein CASSASNGISYEQYF.

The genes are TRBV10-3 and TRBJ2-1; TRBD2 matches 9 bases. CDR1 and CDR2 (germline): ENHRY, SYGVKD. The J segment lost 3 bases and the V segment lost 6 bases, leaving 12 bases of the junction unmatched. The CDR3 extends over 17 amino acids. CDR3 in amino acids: CAIRDSGGRGNYNEQFF. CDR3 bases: TGTGCCATCAGGGACAGCGGCGGGAGGGGCAACTACAATGAGCAGTTCTTC.

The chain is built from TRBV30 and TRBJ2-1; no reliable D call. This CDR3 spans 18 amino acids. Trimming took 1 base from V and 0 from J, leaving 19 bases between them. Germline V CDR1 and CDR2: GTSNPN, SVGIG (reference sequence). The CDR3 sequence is CAWSATTLRSNSYNEQFF. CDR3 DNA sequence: TGTGCCTGGAGTGCTACTACGCTGAGGAGCAACTCCTACAATGAGCAGTTCTTC.

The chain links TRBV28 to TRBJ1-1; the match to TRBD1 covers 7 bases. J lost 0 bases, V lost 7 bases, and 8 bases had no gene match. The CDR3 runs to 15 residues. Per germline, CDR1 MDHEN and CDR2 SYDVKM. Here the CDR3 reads CASKPPGQLNTEAFF. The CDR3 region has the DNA TGTGCCAGCAAACCACCGGGACAGCTGAACACTGAAGCTTTCTTT.

CDR3 coding DNA: TGTGCCAGAAGCTTACCGTCCCGGGACAGGGCCACCGGGGAGCTGTTTTTT. This gives the protein CARSLPSRDRATGELFF. V gene TRBV7-5 combines with J gene TRBJ2-2; whether TRBD1, the table's D call, matches the DNA was not checked. TRBV7-5 is tagged as a pseudogene. The CDR3 contains 17 residues.

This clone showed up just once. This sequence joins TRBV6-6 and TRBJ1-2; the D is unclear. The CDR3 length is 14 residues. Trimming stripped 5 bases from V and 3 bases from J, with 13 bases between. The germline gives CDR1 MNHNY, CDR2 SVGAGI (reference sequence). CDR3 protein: CASSNNPVDYGYTF. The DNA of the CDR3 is TGTGCCAGCAGTAACAACCCCGTTGACTATGGCTACACCTTC.

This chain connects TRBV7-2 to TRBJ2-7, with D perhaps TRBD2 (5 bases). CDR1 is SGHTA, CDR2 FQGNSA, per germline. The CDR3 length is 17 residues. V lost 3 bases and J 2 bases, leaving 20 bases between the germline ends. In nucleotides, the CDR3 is TGTGCCAGCAGCTTGCGCAGTGGAGCGGAACCCCCCTACGAGCAGTACTTC. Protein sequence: CASSLRSGAEPPYEQYF.

The DNA of the CDR3 is TGTGCCAGCACTCCCACGGGGGGTAGCAATCAGCCCCAGCATTTT. It is translated as CASTPTGGSNQPQHF. The chain combines TRBV6-5 with TRBJ1-5; possible D gene TRBD1, 5 bases. With 7 bases removed from V and 0 bases from J, the gap between germline ends came to 13 bases. This CDR3 contains 15 residues. Germline V gene lookup returns CDR1 MNHEY and CDR2 SVGAGI.

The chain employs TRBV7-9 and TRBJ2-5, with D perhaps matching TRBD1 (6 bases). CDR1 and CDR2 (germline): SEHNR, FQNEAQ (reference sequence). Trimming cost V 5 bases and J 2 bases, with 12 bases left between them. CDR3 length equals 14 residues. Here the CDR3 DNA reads TGTGCCAGCAGCACCGGACAGATACAAGAGACCCAGTACTTC. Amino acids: CASSTGQIQETQYF. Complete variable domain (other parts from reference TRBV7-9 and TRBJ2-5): DTGVSQNPRHKITKRGQNVTFRCDPISEHNRLYWYRQTLGQGPEFLTYFQNEAQLEKSRLLSDRFSAERPKGSFSTLEIQRTEQGDSAMYLCASSTGQIQETQYFGPGTRLLVL.

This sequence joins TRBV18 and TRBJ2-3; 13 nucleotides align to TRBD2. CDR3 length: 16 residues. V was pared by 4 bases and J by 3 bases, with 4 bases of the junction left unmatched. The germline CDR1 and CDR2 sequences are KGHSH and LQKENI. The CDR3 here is CASSQGLAGVTDTQYF. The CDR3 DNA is TGTGCCAGCTCACAAGGACTAGCGGGAGTGACAGATACGCAGTATTTT.

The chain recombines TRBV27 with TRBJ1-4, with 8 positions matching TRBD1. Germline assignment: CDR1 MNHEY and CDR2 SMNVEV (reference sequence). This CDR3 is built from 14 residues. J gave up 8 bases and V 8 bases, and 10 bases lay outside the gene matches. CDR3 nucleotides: TGTGCCAGCGCTTCAGGGGGCTGGGAGGAAAAACTGTTTTTT. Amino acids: CASASGGWEEKLFF.

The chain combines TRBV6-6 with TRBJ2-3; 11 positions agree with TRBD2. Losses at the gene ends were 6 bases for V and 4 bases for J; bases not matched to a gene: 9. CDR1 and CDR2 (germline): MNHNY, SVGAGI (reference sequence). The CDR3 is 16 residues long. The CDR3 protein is CASSSLLAGVSDTQYF. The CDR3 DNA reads TGTGCCAGCAGCTCACTACTAGCGGGAGTTTCAGATACGCAGTATTTT.